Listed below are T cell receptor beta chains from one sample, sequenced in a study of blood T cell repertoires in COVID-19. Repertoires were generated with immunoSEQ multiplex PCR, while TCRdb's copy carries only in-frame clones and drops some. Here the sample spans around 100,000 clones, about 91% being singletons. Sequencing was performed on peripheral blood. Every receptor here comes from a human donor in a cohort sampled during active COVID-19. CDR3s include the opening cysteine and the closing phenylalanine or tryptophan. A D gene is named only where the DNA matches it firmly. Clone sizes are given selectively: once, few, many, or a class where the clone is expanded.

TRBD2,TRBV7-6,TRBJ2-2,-,CASSFRGWTSSPSKGSRELFF,TGTGCCAGCAGCTTCCGGGGGTGGACTAGCAGCCCCTCTAAGGGAAGCCGGGAGCTGTTTTTT
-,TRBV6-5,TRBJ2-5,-,CASTKGGIEETQYF,TGTGCCAGCACCAAGGGGGGGATTGAGGAGACCCAGTACTTC
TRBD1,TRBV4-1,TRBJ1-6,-,CASSLGQGDSPLHF,TGCGCCAGCAGCCTTGGACAGGGGGATTCACCCCTCCACTTT
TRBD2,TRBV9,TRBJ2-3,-,CASRSGGGSTDTQYF,TGTGCCAGCAGGAGCGGGGGGGGCAGCACAGATACGCAGTATTTT
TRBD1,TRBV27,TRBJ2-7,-,CASSTPGQAAYEQYF,TGTGCCAGCAGTACACCGGGACAGGCAGCCTACGAGCAGTACTTC
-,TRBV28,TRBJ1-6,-,CASSLSTPRNNSPLHF,TGTGCCAGCAGTTTATCGACCCCGCGGAATAATTCACCCCTCCACTTT
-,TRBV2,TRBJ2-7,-,CASSEQYEQYF,TGTGCCAGCAGTGAACAATACGAGCAGTACTTC
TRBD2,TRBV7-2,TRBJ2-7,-,CASSLRTRVGGRGTYEQYF,TGTGCCAGCAGCCTACGTACAAGGGTTGGCGGGAGAGGGACCTACGAGCAGTACTTC
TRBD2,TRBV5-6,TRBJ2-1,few,CASSFSGRSYNEQFF,TGTGCCAGCAGCTTTAGCGGGAGGTCTTACAATGAGCAGTTCTTC
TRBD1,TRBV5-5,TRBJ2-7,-,CASSPGTGSYEQYF,TGTGCCAGCAGCCCCGGGACAGGGTCCTACGAGCAGTACTTC
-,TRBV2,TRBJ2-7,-,CASSATAYEQYF,TGTGCCAGCAGTGCGACAGCCTACGAGCAGTACTTC
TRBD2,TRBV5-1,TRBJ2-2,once,CASSSGLAGGTTGELFF,TGCGCCAGCAGCTCAGGACTAGCGGGAGGTACGACCGGGGAGCTGTTTTTT
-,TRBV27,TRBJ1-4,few,CASRLGQWEKLFF,TGTGCCAGCAGGCTAGGACAGTGGGAAAAACTGTTTTTT
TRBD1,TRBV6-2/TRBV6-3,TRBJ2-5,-,CASSYSIKTGTEETQYF,TGTGCCAGCAGTTACTCTATAAAGACTGGGACAGAAGAGACCCAGTACTTC
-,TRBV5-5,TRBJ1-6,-,CASSLRGLKETNSPLHF,TGTGCCAGCAGCTTGCGGGGTCTTAAGGAGACCAATTCACCCCTCCACTTT
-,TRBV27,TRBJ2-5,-,CASSLYGGSLETQYF,TGTGCCAGCAGTTTATACGGTGGGAGTCTTGAGACCCAGTACTTC
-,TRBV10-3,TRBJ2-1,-,CAIAPQSPGTIYNEQFF,TGTGCCATAGCGCCCCAGAGCCCCGGGACAATTTACAATGAGCAGTTCTTC
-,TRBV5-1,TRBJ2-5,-,CASSPDLGHQETQYF,TGCGCCAGCAGCCCGGACTTGGGTCATCAAGAGACCCAGTACTTC
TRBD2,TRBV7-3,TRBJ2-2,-,CASSIGTSRNTGELFF,TGTGCCAGCAGCATTGGGACTAGCAGAAACACCGGGGAGCTGTTTTTT
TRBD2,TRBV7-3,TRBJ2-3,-,CASSLMGLAGVGDTQYF,TGTGCCAGCAGCTTAATGGGTCTAGCGGGAGTGGGAGATACGCAGTATTTT
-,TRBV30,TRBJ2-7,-,CALNGASYEQYF,TGTGCCCTAAATGGGGCCTCCTACGAGCAGTACTTC
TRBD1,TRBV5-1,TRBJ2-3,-,CASSLDPSGTGADTQYF,TGCGCCAGCAGCTTGGACCCGTCTGGGACAGGGGCCGATACGCAGTATTTT
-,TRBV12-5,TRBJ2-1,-,CASGFTADGSRTYNEQFF,TGTGCTAGTGGTTTCACAGCGGACGGATCCCGGACCTACAATGAGCAGTTCTTC
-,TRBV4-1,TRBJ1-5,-,CASSHGLISNQPQHF,TGCGCCAGCAGCCACGGACTTATTAGCAATCAGCCCCAGCATTTT
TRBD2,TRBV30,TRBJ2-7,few,CAWSAGTRAYYEQYF,TGTGCCTGGAGTGCCGGGACTAGGGCCTACTACGAGCAGTACTTC
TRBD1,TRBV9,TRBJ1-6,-,CASSVTGVTSPLHF,TGTGCCAGCAGCGTGACAGGGGTGACTTCACCCCTCCACTTT
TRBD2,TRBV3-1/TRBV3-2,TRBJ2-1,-,CASSLAGAWTYNEQFF,TGTGCCAGCAGCCTAGCGGGAGCTTGGACCTACAATGAGCAGTTCTTC
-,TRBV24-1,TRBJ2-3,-,CATSEPGGGRIDTQYF,TGTGCCACCAGTGAGCCCGGGGGCGGGAGAATAGATACGCAGTATTTT
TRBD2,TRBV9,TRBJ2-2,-,CASSVGLANGELFF,TGTGCCAGCAGCGTTGGACTAGCAAACGGGGAGCTGTTTTTT
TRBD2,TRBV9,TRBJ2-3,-,CASSISGRSSTDTQYF,TGTGCCAGCAGTATAAGCGGGAGGTCTAGCACAGATACGCAGTATTTT
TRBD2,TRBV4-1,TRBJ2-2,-,CASSQEAGLALRTGELFF,TGCGCCAGCAGCCAAGAGGCGGGACTAGCGTTAAGGACCGGGGAGCTGTTTTTT
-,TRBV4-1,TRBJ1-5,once,CASSQGQQGNQPQHF,TGCGCCAGCAGCCAAGGGCAACAGGGCAATCAGCCCCAGCATTTT
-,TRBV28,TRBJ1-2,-,CASRPRHGYTF,TGTGCCAGCAGACCTAGACATGGCTACACCTTC
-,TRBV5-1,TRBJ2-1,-,CASSFDRNEQFF,TGCGCCAGCAGCTTCGACAGAAATGAGCAGTTCTTC
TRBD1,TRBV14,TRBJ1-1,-,CASSLRVQGKDTEAFF,TGTGCCAGCAGCCTTCGGGTACAGGGGAAGGACACTGAAGCTTTCTTT
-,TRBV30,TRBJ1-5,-,CAWSVRNWGGQPQHF,TGTGCCTGGAGTGTACGGAACTGGGGGGGTCAGCCCCAGCATTTT
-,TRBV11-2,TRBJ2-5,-,CATRRTPLQETQYF,TGTGCCACCCGCCGGACACCCCTCCAAGAGACCCAGTACTTC
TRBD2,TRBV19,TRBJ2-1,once,CASRLAGTSYNEQFF,TGTGCCAGTAGGCTAGCGGGAACTTCCTACAATGAGCAGTTCTTC
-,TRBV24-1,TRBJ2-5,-,CATSETAKETQYF,TGTGCCACCAGTGAGACAGCGAAAGAGACCCAGTACTTC
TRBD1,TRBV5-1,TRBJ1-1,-,CASSLGQGAGNTEAFF,TGCGCCAGCAGCCTGGGACAGGGGGCCGGGAACACTGAAGCTTTCTTT
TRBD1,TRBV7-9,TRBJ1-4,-,CASSLGDSPNEKLFF,TGTGCCAGCAGCTTAGGGGACAGCCCTAATGAAAAACTGTTTTTT
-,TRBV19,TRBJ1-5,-,CASTGAPRQPQHF,TGTGCCAGTACAGGGGCCCCAAGACAGCCCCAGCATTTT
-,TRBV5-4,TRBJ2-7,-,CASSLVGRSYEQYF,TGTGCCAGCAGCTTGGTCGGAAGGAGCTACGAGCAGTACTTC
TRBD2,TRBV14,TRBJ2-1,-,CASSQLKFPIAGGTYNEQFF,TGTGCCAGCAGCCAGCTAAAGTTTCCGATAGCGGGAGGAACCTACAATGAGCAGTTCTTC
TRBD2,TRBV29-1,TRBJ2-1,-,CSVEPSGRIPYNEQFF,TGCAGCGTTGAACCTAGCGGGAGGATCCCCTACAATGAGCAGTTCTTC
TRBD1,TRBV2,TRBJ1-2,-,CASSETGRFTGYTF,TGTGCCAGCAGTGAGACAGGGAGGTTTACGGGCTACACCTTC
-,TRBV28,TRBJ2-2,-,CASIPRNTGELFF,TGTGCCAGCATCCCCAGGAACACCGGGGAGCTGTTTTTT
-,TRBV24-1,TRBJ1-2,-,CATSDSGYGYTF,TGTGCCACCAGTGACTCGGGGTATGGCTACACCTTC
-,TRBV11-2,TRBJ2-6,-,CASRMASGANVLTF,TGTGCCAGCAGGATGGCCTCTGGGGCCAACGTCCTGACTTTC
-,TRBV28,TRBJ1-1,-,CASKSVATLSTEAFF,TGTGCCAGCAAGTCAGTAGCAACACTTTCTACTGAAGCTTTCTTT
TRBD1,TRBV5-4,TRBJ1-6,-,CASSLAPGGGSPLHF,TGTGCCAGCAGCTTGGCCCCAGGGGGAGGTTCACCCCTCCACTTT
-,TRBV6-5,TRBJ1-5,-,CASSSGLLGNQPQHF,TGTGCCAGCAGCTCCGGACTATTAGGCAATCAGCCCCAGCATTTT
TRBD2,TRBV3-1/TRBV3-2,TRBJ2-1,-,CASSQDGAGGPENEQFF,TGTGCCAGCAGCCAAGATGGAGCGGGAGGGCCCGAAAATGAGCAGTTCTTC
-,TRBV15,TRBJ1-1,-,CATARVGGTEAFF,TGTGCCACCGCCAGGGTCGGCGGCACTGAAGCTTTCTTT
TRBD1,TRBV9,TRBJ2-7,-,CASSTGDRESYEQYF,TGTGCCAGCAGCACCGGGGACAGGGAGTCCTACGAGCAGTACTTC
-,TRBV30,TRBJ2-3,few,CAWNREADTQYF,TGTGCCTGGAACAGGGAAGCAGATACGCAGTATTTT
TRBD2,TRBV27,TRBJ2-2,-,CASSRQLAAPRRLFF,TGTGCCAGCAGTCGCCAACTAGCGGCCCCCAGGCGTCTGTTTTTT
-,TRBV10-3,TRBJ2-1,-,CAIRGRGRANNEQFF,TGTGCCATCAGGGGGAGGGGGAGGGCCAACAATGAGCAGTTCTTC